These 5 T cell receptor beta chains came from one sample sequenced in a study of monozygotic twins with inflammatory bowel disease (dated by TCRdb to the late 2010s). Libraries were made using 5' RACE. Sequencing instrument: Illumina HiSeq 2500. Reprocessed by TCRdb, the reads give a single entry per CDR3 protein sequence, without DNA. This sample's table lists approximately 160,000 distinct CDR3 sequences. The ten biggest clones cover over 2.5% of the sample. The material sequenced was blood. Receptors originate from a human donor with ulcerative colitis or Crohn's disease, or a healthy co-twin of an affected twin (not recorded which).

The rearrangement joins TRBV6-5 to TRBJ1-1. CDR1 MNHEY and CDR2 SVGAGI come from the germline V gene. CDR3 length equals 18 residues. The CDR3 protein is CASSSGSSVRRGNTEAFF.

The chain employs TRBV7-6 and TRBJ2-7. The CDR3 has 14 residues. CDR1 SGHVS and CDR2 FNYEAQ come from the germline V gene. This CDR3 is CASSISGGPHEQYF.

V gene TRBV19 combines with J gene TRBJ2-5; TCRdb gives TRBD2 as the D gene, but with no DNA this cannot be confirmed. CDR1 and CDR2 (germline): LNHDA, SQIVND (reference sequence). The CDR3 covers 16 residues. The CDR3 is CASSRGLAERGETQYF.

V gene TRBV10-3 combines with J gene TRBJ2-2; TCRdb indicates TRBD1, and absent DNA this call remains unverified. The CDR3 has 16 residues. The germline V gene has CDR1 ENHRY and CDR2 SYGVKD. CDR3 in amino acids: CAISSLPGGDTGELFF.

The CDR3 region is CASSPPTPEFGETQYF. The rearrangement uses TRBV28 and TRBJ2-5; lacking DNA, the TRBD1 call made by TCRdb goes unchecked. The CDR3 contains 16 residues. CDR1 and CDR2 from the germline V gene are MDHEN and SYDVKM.